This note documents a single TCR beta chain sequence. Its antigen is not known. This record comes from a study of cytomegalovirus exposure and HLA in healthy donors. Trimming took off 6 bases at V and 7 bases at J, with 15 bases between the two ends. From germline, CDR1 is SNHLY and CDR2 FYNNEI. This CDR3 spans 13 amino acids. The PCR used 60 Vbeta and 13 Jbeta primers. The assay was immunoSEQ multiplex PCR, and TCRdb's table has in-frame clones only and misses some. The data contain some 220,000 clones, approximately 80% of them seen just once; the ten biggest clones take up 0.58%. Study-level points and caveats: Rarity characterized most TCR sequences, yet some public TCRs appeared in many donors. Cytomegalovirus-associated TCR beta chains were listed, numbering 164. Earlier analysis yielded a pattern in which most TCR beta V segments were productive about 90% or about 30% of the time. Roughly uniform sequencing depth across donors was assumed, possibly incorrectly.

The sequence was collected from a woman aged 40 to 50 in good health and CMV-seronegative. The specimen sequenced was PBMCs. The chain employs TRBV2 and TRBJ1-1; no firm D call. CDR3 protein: CASSPEISLEAFF. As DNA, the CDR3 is TGTGCCAGCAGCCCCGAGATATCACTTGAAGCTTTCTTT.